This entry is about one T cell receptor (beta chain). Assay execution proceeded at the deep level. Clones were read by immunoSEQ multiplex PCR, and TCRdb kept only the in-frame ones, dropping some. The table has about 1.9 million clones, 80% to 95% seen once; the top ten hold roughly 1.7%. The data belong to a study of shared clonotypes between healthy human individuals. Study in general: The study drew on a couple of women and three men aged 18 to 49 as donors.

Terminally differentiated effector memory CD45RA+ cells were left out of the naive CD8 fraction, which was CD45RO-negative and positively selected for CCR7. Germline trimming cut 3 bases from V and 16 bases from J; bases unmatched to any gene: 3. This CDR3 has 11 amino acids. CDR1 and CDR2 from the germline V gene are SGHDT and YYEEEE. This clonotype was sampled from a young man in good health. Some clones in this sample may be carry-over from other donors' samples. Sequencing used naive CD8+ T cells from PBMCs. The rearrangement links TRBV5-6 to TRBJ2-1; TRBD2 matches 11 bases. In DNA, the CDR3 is TGTGCCAGCAGCTCGGGACTAGCGGCATTCTTC. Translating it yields CASSSGLAAFF.